The source of this TCR beta chain is a study of blood T cells in healthy people across ages. Study results and caveats: Investigators treated diversity estimates from one million T cells as underestimates.

Notes on this clonotype: Its antigen is as yet unknown.

The ends were cut back, 2 bases at V and 5 bases at J, with 9 bases in the middle. The CDR3 consists of 13 residues. Primed by a sample-barcoded 5' primer and a J-beta primer mix, a second PCR proceeded for 7 to 11 cycles. All samples yielded 2.5 million or more CDR3-containing paired-end reads. TCRdb re-called the 5' RACE reads through MiXCR, storing one row per CDR3 protein. The sample records 1.5 million to 2 million distinct CDR3 sequences, under 30% being singletons. The chain recombines TRBV12-3 or TRBV12-4 with TRBJ1-1; D remains ambiguous. Source material: blood. The receptor's source is a woman under 40 in good health. CDR3 sequence reads: CASSLLPVTEAFF. CDR3 DNA sequence: TGTGCCAGCAGTTTACTTCCGGTGACTGAAGCTTTCTTT.